This is a list of T cell receptor gamma chains from one sample in a study of gamma-delta chains in newborns, infants, children. TCRdb fed the reads to CATT. This repertoire shows fewer than 3,500 gamma-chain clones, over 25% found once; its top ten account for 20%. The sequencing input was blood. These receptors were collected from a child who was a newborn, infant or young child, either healthy, febrile or measles-vaccinated (not recorded which). Each CDR3 is given with its conserved first and last residue.

v_call: TRGV9
cdr3_aa: CALWEVGAELGKKIKVF

v_call: TRGV9
cdr3_aa: CALWGEAQELGKKIKVF

v_call: TRGV4
cdr3_aa: CATWDGTVYYKKLF

v_call: TRGV9
cdr3_aa: CALWEVRVGLGKKIKVF

v_call: TRGV9
cdr3_aa: CALWEVAPELGKKTKVF

v_call: TRGV9
cdr3_aa: CALWELQELGKKIKVF

v_call: TRGV9
cdr3_aa: CALWDVELGKKIKVF

v_call: TRGV9
cdr3_aa: CALWILDYKKLF

v_call: TRGV9
cdr3_aa: CALWRSRLLGKKIKVF

v_call: TRGV9
cdr3_aa: CALWEANKLGKKIKVF

v_call: TRGV9
cdr3_aa: CALWEVRVGELGKKIKVF

v_call: TRGV9
cdr3_aa: CALWEVQGELGKKIKVF

v_call: TRGV9
cdr3_aa: CALWESQELGKKIKVF

v_call: TRGV9
cdr3_aa: CALWEVLELGKKIKVF

v_call: TRGV9
cdr3_aa: CALWEKAQELGKKIKVF

v_call: TRGV9
cdr3_aa: CALWETSKALGKKIKVF

v_call: TRGV9
cdr3_aa: CALWAVKLF

v_call: TRGV9
cdr3_aa: CALWEGYSQELGKKIKVF

v_call: TRGV9
cdr3_aa: CALWDTHYKKLF

v_call: TRGV9
cdr3_aa: CALWEVHCYKKLF

v_call: TRGV9
cdr3_aa: CALWEVPYVLGKKIKVF

v_call: TRGV8
cdr3_aa: CATWDRGRGYKKLF

v_call: TRGV8
cdr3_aa: CATWDSSDWIKTF

v_call: TRGV9
cdr3_aa: CALWEVSHELGKKIKVF

v_call: TRGV2
cdr3_aa: CATWDGLVYKKLF

v_call: TRGV9
cdr3_aa: CALWEARELGKKTKVF

v_call: TRGV9
cdr3_aa: CALWEVHVRKRKELGKKIKVF

v_call: TRGV2
cdr3_aa: CATWDGTQPGYYHKKLF

v_call: TRGV2
cdr3_aa: CATWDGPVDWIKTF

v_call: TRGV9
cdr3_aa: CALWEVRAELGKKIKVF

v_call: TRGV9
cdr3_aa: CALWEARSSYYKKLF

v_call: TRGV9
cdr3_aa: CALWDVELGKKIKVF

v_call: TRGV9
cdr3_aa: CALWETLRELGKKIKVF

v_call: TRGV9
cdr3_aa: CALWEVHVELGKKIKVF

v_call: TRGV9
cdr3_aa: CALWEVFYYKKLF

v_call: TRGV5
cdr3_aa: CATWDRPPGWFKIF

v_call: TRGV9
cdr3_aa: CALWEVDRLGKKIKVF

v_call: TRGV9
cdr3_aa: CALWEFLVVGKKIKVF

v_call: TRGV9
cdr3_aa: CALWEPQELGKKIKVF

v_call: TRGV9
cdr3_aa: CALWRAGELGKKIKVF

v_call: TRGV8
cdr3_aa: CATWPQVKLF

v_call: TRGV9
cdr3_aa: CALWGSQELGKKIKVF

v_call: TRGV9
cdr3_aa: CALWEALELGKKIKVF

v_call: TRGV8
cdr3_aa: CATHYYKKLF

v_call: TRGV9
cdr3_aa: CALWEAPQMAKLGKKIKVF

v_call: TRGV9
cdr3_aa: CALWEPFQELGKKIKVF

v_call: TRGV2
cdr3_aa: CATWDGRVYSSDWIKTF

v_call: TRGV9
cdr3_aa: CALWDKQELGKKIKVF

v_call: TRGV9
cdr3_aa: CALWERKELGKKIKVF

v_call: TRGV9
cdr3_aa: CALWEGIELGKKIKVF

v_call: TRGV9
cdr3_aa: CALWGVTKGKKIKVF

v_call: TRGV2
cdr3_aa: CATWDGLEYYKKLF

v_call: TRGV9
cdr3_aa: CALWEVQVLLGKKIKVF

v_call: TRGV9
cdr3_aa: CALWEVQGGRYKKLF

v_call: TRGV9
cdr3_aa: CALWEVPVKKLF

v_call: TRGV9
cdr3_aa: CALWEPQKKLF